Listed below are T cell receptor beta chains from one sample, sequenced in a study of T-cell reconstitution after alpha-beta-depleted transplantation in children. TCRdb processed the PCR reads anew with MiXCR; each CDR3 protein has one entry. The sample has hundreds of thousands of distinct CDR3 sequences; 10% to 15% are singletons. The starting material was PBMCs, mostly from graft donor cells, obtained 360 days after TCRalphabeta/CD19-depleted stem cell transplant. These receptors were obtained from a male patient under 18 who had a stem cell transplant for acute myeloid leukemia, so the T cells may come from the graft donor. Both conserved end residues are part of each CDR3. A D gene is named only where the DNA matches it firmly. Clone size is shown for a subset of rows, as once, few, many or a class of expanded clone.

V gene: TRBV25-1
J gene: TRBJ1-5
clone size: few
D gene: NA
CDR3 protein: CASSEGGLRVGNQPQHF
CDR3 DNA: TGTGCCAGCAGTGAAGGTGGGCTCAGGGTGGGCAATCAGCCCCAGCATTTT

V gene: TRBV6-1
J gene: TRBJ2-7
clone size: many
D gene: TRBD2
CDR3 protein: CASSALTSGRSYEQYF
CDR3 DNA: TGTGCCAGCAGTGCCTTGACTAGCGGGAGGTCCTACGAGCAGTACTTC

V gene: TRBV7-3
J gene: TRBJ1-2
clone size: few
D gene: NA
CDR3 protein: CASSLDPSRYGYTF
CDR3 DNA: TGTGCCAGCAGCCTAGACCCCTCTCGCTATGGCTACACCTTC

V gene: TRBV12-3/TRBV12-4
J gene: TRBJ2-2
clone size: many
D gene: NA
CDR3 protein: CASSLGLGDNTGELFF
CDR3 DNA: TGTGCCAGCAGTTTAGGGCTGGGGGATAACACCGGGGAGCTGTTTTTT

V gene: TRBV7-9
J gene: TRBJ2-3
clone size: NA
D gene: NA
CDR3 protein: CASSLVSGADTQYF
CDR3 DNA: TGTGCCAGCAGCTTAGTTTCGGGCGCAGATACGCAGTATTTT

V gene: TRBV5-1
J gene: TRBJ2-7
clone size: NA
D gene: TRBD1
CDR3 protein: CASSSTIPRTGLDYEQYF
CDR3 DNA: TGCGCCAGCAGCTCAACTATTCCCCGGACAGGGTTGGACTACGAGCAGTACTTC

V gene: TRBV7-8
J gene: TRBJ2-7
clone size: NA
D gene: NA
CDR3 protein: CASSPGGPRQYF
CDR3 DNA: TGTGCCAGCAGCCCCGGTGGGCCGAGGCAGTACTTC

V gene: TRBV7-6
J gene: TRBJ2-7
clone size: NA
D gene: NA
CDR3 protein: CASSSAGTLSYEQYF
CDR3 DNA: TGTGCCAGCAGCTCTGCTGGGACCCTCTCCTACGAGCAGTACTTC

V gene: TRBV20-1
J gene: TRBJ2-2
clone size: NA
D gene: NA
CDR3 protein: CSAPGVGELFF
CDR3 DNA: TGCAGTGCACCCGGCGTGGGGGAGCTGTTTTTT

V gene: TRBV6-5
J gene: TRBJ2-5
clone size: few
D gene: TRBD1
CDR3 protein: CASSLLRTGETQYF
CDR3 DNA: TGTGCCAGCAGTCTACTACGGACAGGGGAGACCCAGTACTTC

V gene: TRBV4-2
J gene: TRBJ1-4
clone size: few
D gene: NA
CDR3 protein: CASSQALTTATNEKLFF
CDR3 DNA: TGTGCCAGCAGCCAAGCCCTGACAACTGCAACTAATGAAAAACTGTTTTTT

V gene: TRBV7-6
J gene: TRBJ2-1
clone size: few
D gene: TRBD2
CDR3 protein: CASSLGAGGLNEQFF
CDR3 DNA: TGTGCCAGCAGCTTAGGAGCGGGAGGTCTCAATGAGCAGTTCTTC

V gene: TRBV29-1
J gene: TRBJ1-4
clone size: few
D gene: TRBD1
CDR3 protein: CSVTQGELEKLFF
CDR3 DNA: TGCAGCGTGACACAGGGGGAGCTTGAAAAACTGTTTTTT

V gene: TRBV29-1
J gene: TRBJ2-7
clone size: many
D gene: TRBD2
CDR3 protein: CSVGTSRFPLEQYF
CDR3 DNA: TGCAGCGTTGGGACTAGCAGGTTCCCGCTCGAGCAGTACTTC

V gene: TRBV28
J gene: TRBJ2-7
clone size: few
D gene: NA
CDR3 protein: CASRHERYGSSYEQYF
CDR3 DNA: TGTGCCAGCAGACACGAGCGTTACGGGAGCTCCTACGAGCAGTACTTC

V gene: TRBV6-2/TRBV6-3
J gene: TRBJ2-7
clone size: many
D gene: NA
CDR3 protein: CASSYRQAIYEQYF
CDR3 DNA: TGTGCCAGCAGTTACCGACAGGCCATCTACGAGCAGTACTTC

V gene: TRBV7-2
J gene: TRBJ2-1
clone size: NA
D gene: TRBD2
CDR3 protein: CASSPGTSGRWSEQFF
CDR3 DNA: TGTGCCAGCAGTCCCGGGACTAGCGGGAGGTGGAGTGAGCAGTTCTTC